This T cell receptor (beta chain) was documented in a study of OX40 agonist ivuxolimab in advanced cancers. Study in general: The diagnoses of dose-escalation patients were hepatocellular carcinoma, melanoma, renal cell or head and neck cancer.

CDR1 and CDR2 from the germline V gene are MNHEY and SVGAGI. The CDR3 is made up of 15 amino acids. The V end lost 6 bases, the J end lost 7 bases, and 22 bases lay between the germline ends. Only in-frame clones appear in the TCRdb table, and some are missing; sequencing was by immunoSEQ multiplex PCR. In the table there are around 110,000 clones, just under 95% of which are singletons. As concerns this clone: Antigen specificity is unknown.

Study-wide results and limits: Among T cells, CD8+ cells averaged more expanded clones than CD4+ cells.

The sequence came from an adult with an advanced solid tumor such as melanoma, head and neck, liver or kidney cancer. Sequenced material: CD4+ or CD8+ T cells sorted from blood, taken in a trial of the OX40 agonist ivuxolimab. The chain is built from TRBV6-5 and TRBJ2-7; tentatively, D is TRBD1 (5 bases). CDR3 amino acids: CASRDGDSLPWEQYF. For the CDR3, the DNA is TGTGCCAGCAGAGATGGAGACAGTCTTCCTTGGGAGCAGTACTTC.